This TCR beta chain was recovered during a study of shared clonotypes between healthy human individuals. 200 to 250 ng DNA, around 30,000 T cell genomes, went into each sorted-subset replicate PCR. The method was immunoSEQ multiplex PCR; TCRdb's version includes in-frame clones alone and lacks a portion of them. This repertoire shows 780,000 or so clones, roughly 72% found once; its top ten account for 1.8%. The CDR3 has 12 amino acids. CDR1 is MNHEY, CDR2 SMNVEV, per germline (reference sequence). J gave up 7 bases and V 5 bases, and 2 bases lay outside the gene matches. The sequencing sample was made of memory CD4+ T cells sorted from blood. The sample's subset: CD45RA-negative fraction. The receptor was derived from a woman aged 25 to 39 in good health. This chain connects TRBV27 to TRBJ2-1; 7 nucleotides line up with TRBD2. In nucleotides, the CDR3 is TGTGCCAGCAGTCGTAGCGGGAATGAGCAGTTCTTC. Residues: CASSRSGNEQFF.